These T cell receptor beta chains were read from a single sample in a study of T cell responses to AZD1222 COVID-19 vaccine. Method: immunoSEQ multiplex PCR; TCRdb's copy keeps in-frame clones and lacks some. The data contain 160,000 or so clones, roughly nine tenths of them singletons. The sample here was peripheral blood, taken 28 days after the second AZD1222 dose. Receptor source: an adult who received the AZD1222 COVID-19 vaccine. Each CDR3 is given with its conserved first and last residue. A D gene is named only where the DNA matches it firmly. The size of a clone is reported for some rows only, either as once, few or many, or as a class for expanded clones.

j_gene | abundance | v_gene | d_gene | CDR3nt | CDR3aa
TRBJ2-5 | . | TRBV5-1 | . | TGCGCCAGCAGCTTGGACAGACAAGAGACCCAGTACTTC | CASSLDRQETQYF
TRBJ1-2 | . | TRBV6-5 | . | TGTGCCAGCAGTTACGCGGGGGGGGACACCTTC | CASSYAGGDTF
TRBJ2-7 | . | TRBV5-4 | TRBD2 | TGTGCCAGCAGCTTGAGGACTAGCGGGGGCTACGAGCAGTACTTC | CASSLRTSGGYEQYF
TRBJ1-2 | . | TRBV7-9 | . | TGTGCCAGCAATCCACAGGGTCACTATGGCTACACCTTC | CASNPQGHYGYTF
TRBJ1-5 | once | TRBV3-1/TRBV3-2 | . | TGTGCCAGCAGCCAAAGCTCGGGTGGGGATCAGCCCCAGCATTTT | CASSQSSGGDQPQHF
TRBJ2-6 | . | TRBV21-1 | . | TGTGCCAGCAGCAAATGGAGCAGGGTATCTGGGGCCAACGTCCTGACTTTC | CASSKWSRVSGANVLTF
TRBJ2-7 | . | TRBV15 | TRBD1 | TGTGCCACCAGCAGAGGGACAGGGGGAATCGGCGAGCAGTACTTC | CATSRGTGGIGEQYF
TRBJ1-2 | few | TRBV21-1 | . | TGTGCCAGCAGCACCCGGGACAGGCTTAACTATGGCTACACCTTC | CASSTRDRLNYGYTF
TRBJ1-3 | . | TRBV15 | . | TGTGCCACCAGCAGAGACGTCTCTGGAAACACCATATATTTT | CATSRDVSGNTIYF
TRBJ1-3 | once | TRBV15 | . | TGTGCCACCTCACCTACGGGGGGCACCATATATTTT | CATSPTGGTIYF